This is a list of T cell receptor beta chains from one sample in a study of CD8 T cells in Susac syndrome. MiXCR was run by TCRdb on the immunoSEQ multiplex PCR reads, yielding one entry per CDR3 protein. Of 70,000 to 100,000 distinct CDR3 sequences listed, about 96% were seen once; the top ten hold 0.62%. The material sequenced was CD8+ T cells from PBMCs. Every receptor here comes from a human donor with Susac syndrome. The conserved cysteine and the conserved F or W are not part of the CDR3 here. The order of the fields is J gene, V gene, D gene, CDR3 protein. D genes are given only for firm matches.

J: TRBJ2-1
V: TRBV29-1
D: TRBD2
CDR3: SVTSLGGGGNEQF

J: TRBJ2-7
V: TRBV4-1
D: .
CDR3: ASSLYEQY

J: TRBJ2-7
V: TRBV4-2
D: TRBD1
CDR3: ASSPQPTGSSYEQY

J: TRBJ2-1
V: TRBV27
D: TRBD2
CDR3: ASSLDGGAYNEQF

J: TRBJ2-6
V: TRBV30
D: .
CDR3: AWSVSGSGANVLT

J: TRBJ2-3
V: TRBV5-4
D: .
CDR3: ASSPLRGRSTDTQY

J: TRBJ2-1
V: TRBV27
D: .
CDR3: ASSVNRVNEQF

J: TRBJ2-5
V: TRBV4-3
D: TRBD1
CDR3: ASSQRELRQGHGTQY

J: TRBJ1-2
V: TRBV28
D: .
CDR3: ASGTQLNVINYGYT

J: TRBJ2-5
V: TRBV6-4
D: TRBD1
CDR3: ASGTGRPGETQY

J: TRBJ1-6
V: TRBV3-1
D: .
CDR3: ASSPGLFSTPLH

J: TRBJ1-6
V: TRBV6-5
D: .
CDR3: ASSEGFRSPLH

J: TRBJ2-7
V: TRBV20-1
D: .
CDR3: SARDRQKHYEQY

J: TRBJ2-7
V: TRBV5-1
D: .
CDR3: ASSSTNGEQY

J: TRBJ1-1
V: TRBV5-4
D: .
CDR3: ASGKRGENTEAF

J: TRBJ2-7
V: TRBV4-1
D: .
CDR3: ASSQGSYYEQY

J: TRBJ2-5
V: TRBV7-2
D: TRBD2
CDR3: ASSLTSGGETQY

J: TRBJ2-5
V: TRBV29-1
D: TRBD2
CDR3: SVLGLSQETQY

J: TRBJ1-6
V: TRBV7-2
D: TRBD1
CDR3: ASSLRGQRNSPLH

J: TRBJ1-6
V: TRBV2
D: TRBD1
CDR3: ASSVGDSNSPLH

J: TRBJ2-3
V: TRBV6-2/TRBV6-3
D: TRBD2
CDR3: ASSSGTSGGADTQY

J: TRBJ2-1
V: TRBV20-1
D: .
CDR3: SALRVTYNEQF

J: TRBJ1-2
V: TRBV30
D: TRBD1
CDR3: AWSVRSGGGYT